The text below deals with one TCR beta chain. These data come from a study of OX40 agonist ivuxolimab in advanced cancers. Sequencing used immunoSEQ multiplex PCR; TCRdb keeps in-frame clones, though not all of them. The sample has about 40,000 clones, around 83% seen once. J lost 4 bases, V lost 6 bases, and 8 bases had no gene match. Germline CDR1 reads LNHDA; CDR2 reads SQIVND (reference sequence). This CDR3 is 15 amino acids long. Sequenced here: CD4+ or CD8+ T cells sorted from blood, sampled in a trial of the OX40 agonist ivuxolimab. The chain uses TRBV19 and TRBJ2-1, with TRBD1 matching over 8 bases. This TCR was sampled from an adult with an advanced solid tumor such as melanoma, head and neck, liver or kidney cancer. The CDR3 reads CASSIEDREYNEQFF. The CDR3 DNA reads as TGTGCCAGTAGCATTGAGGACAGGGAATACAATGAGCAGTTCTTC.